One T cell receptor beta chain is described in this entry. Assay: immunoSEQ multiplex PCR; the TCRdb copy retains only in-frame clones and omits some. The sample lists fewer than 60,000 clones, roughly nine tenths occurring once. This CDR3 region has 15 residues. Between the trimmed V and J ends, which lost 2 bases and 0 bases, there was a span of 8 bases. The germline CDR1 and CDR2 sequences are GTSNPN and SVGIG (reference sequence). The data were taken from a study of cytomegalovirus exposure and HLA in healthy donors. This sequence originates from a woman under 30 in good health and CMV-seronegative. Sequenced input: PBMCs. The chain carries TRBV30 and TRBJ1-6; D gene unclear. The CDR3 region has the DNA TGTGCCTGGAGTCGGGGAAGCTCCTATAATTCACCCCTCCACTTT. It encodes CAWSRGSSYNSPLHF.